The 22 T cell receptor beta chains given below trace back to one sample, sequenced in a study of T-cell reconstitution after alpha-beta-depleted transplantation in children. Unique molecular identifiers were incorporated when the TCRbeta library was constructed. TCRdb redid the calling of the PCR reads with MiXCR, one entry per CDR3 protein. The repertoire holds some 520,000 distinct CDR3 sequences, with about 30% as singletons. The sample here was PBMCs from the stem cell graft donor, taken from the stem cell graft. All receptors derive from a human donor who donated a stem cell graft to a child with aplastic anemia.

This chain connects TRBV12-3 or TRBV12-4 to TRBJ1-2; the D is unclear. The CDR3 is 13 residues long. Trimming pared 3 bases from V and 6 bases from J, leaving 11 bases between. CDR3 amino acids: CASSFEVRDGYTF. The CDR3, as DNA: TGTGCCAGCAGTTTTGAGGTTCGCGATGGCTACACCTTC.

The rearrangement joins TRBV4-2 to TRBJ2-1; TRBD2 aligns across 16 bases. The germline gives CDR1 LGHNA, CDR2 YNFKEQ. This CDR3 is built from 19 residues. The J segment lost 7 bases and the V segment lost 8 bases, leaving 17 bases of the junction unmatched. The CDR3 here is CASGPGTSGRVGLGNEQFF. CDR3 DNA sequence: TGTGCCAGCGGCCCCGGGACTAGCGGGAGGGTTGGTCTTGGGAATGAGCAGTTCTTC.

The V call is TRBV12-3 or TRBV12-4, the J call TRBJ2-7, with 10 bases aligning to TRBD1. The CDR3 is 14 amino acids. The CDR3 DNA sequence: TGTGCCAGCAGTCCGGGACAGGGGCCCTACGAGCGGTACGTC. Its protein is CASSPGQGPYERYV.

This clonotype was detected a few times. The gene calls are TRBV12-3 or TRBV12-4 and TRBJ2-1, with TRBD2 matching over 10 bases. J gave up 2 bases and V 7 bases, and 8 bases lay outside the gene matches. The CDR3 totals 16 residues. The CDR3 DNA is TGTGCCAGCACCAATAGCGGGAGGCCCCCCTACAATGAGCAGTTCTTC. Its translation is CASTNSGRPPYNEQFF.

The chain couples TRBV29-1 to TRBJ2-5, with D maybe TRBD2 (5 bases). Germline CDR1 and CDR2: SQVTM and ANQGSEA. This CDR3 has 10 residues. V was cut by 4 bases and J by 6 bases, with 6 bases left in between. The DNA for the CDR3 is TGCAGCGTTGCGGGAAAGACCCAGTACTTC. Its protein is CSVAGKTQYF.

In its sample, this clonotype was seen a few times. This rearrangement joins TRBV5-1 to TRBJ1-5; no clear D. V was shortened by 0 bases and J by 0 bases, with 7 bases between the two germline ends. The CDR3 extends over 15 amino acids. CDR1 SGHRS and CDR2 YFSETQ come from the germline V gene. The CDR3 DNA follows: TGCGCCAGCAGCTTGGCGGGGTATAGCAATCAGCCCCAGCATTTT. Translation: CASSLAGYSNQPQHF.

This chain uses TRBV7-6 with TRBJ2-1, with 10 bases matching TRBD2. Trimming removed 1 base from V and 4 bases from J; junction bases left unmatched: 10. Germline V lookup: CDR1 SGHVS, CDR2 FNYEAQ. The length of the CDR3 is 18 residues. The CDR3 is CASSLVPRTSGEYNEQFF. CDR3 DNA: TGTGCCAGCAGCTTAGTCCCCCGGACTAGCGGAGAATACAATGAGCAGTTCTTC.

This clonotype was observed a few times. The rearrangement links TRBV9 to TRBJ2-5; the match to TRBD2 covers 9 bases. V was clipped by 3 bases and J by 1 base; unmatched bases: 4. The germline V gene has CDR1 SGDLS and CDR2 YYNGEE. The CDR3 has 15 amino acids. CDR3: CASSGASGTQETQYF. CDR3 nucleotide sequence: TGTGCCAGCAGCGGAGCTAGCGGGACCCAAGAGACCCAGTACTTC.

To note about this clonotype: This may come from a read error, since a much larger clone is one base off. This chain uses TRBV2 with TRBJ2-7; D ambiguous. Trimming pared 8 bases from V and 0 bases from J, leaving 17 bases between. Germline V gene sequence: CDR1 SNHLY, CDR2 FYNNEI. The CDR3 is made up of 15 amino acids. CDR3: CASFVSRHSSYEQYF. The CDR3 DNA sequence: TGTGCCAGCTTTGTTAGCAGGCATTCCTCCTACGAGCAGTACTTC.

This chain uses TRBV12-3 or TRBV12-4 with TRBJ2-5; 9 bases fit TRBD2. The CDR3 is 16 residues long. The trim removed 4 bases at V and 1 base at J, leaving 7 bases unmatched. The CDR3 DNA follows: TGTGCCAGCAGTTCCCCGGGACTAGCTCGCCAAGAGACCCAGTACTTC. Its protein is CASSSPGLARQETQYF.

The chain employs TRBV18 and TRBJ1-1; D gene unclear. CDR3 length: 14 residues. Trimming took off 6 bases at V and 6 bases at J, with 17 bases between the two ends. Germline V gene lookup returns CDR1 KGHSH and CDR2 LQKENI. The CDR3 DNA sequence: TGTGCCAGCTCCCCTAGCGAATTGGGATCTGAAGCTTTCTTT. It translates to CASSPSELGSEAFF. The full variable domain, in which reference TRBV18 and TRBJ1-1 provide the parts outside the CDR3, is NAGVMQNPRHLVRRRGQEARLRCSPMKGHSHVYWYRQLPEEGLKFMVYLQKENIIDESGMPKERFSAEFPKEGPSILRIQQVVRGDSAAYFCASSPSELGSEAFFGQGTRLTVV.

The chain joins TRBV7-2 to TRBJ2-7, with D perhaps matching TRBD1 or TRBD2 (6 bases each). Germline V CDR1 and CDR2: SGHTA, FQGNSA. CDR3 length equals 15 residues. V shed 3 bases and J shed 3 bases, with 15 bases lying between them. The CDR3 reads CASSLVEGGDYEQYF. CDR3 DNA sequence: TGTGCCAGCAGCTTGGTGGAGGGGGGAGACTACGAGCAGTACTTC. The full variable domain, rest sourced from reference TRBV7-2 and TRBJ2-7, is GAGVSQSPSNKVTEKGKDVELRCDPISGHTALYWYRQSLGQGLEFLIYFQGNSAPDKSGLPSDRFSAERTGGSVSTLTIQRTQQEDSAVYLCASSLVEGGDYEQYFGPGTRLTVT.

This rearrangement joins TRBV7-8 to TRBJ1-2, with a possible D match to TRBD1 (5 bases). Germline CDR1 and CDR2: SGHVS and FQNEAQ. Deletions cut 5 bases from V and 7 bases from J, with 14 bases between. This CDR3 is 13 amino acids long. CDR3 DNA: TGTGCCAGCAGCCCCCAGGGAACGGGTGGCTACACCTTC. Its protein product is CASSPQGTGGYTF.

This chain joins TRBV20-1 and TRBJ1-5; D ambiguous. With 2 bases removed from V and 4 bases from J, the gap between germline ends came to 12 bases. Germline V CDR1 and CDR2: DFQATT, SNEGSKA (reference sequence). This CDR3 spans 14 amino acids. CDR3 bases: TGCAGTGCTAGAAGAGGGAGGAGGAATCAGCCCCAGCATTTT. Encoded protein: CSARRGRRNQPQHF.

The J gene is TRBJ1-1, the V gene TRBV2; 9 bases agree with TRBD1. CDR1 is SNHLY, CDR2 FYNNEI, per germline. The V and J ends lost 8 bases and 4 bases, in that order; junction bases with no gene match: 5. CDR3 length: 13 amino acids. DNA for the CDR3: TGTGCCAGCGTCATACAGGGGGCCACTGAAGCTTTCTTT. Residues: CASVIQGATEAFF.

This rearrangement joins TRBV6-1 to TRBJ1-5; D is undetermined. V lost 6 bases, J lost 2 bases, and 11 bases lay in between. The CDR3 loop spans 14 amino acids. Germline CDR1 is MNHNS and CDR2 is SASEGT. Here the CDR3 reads CASRGGFGNQPQHF. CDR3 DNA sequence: TGTGCCAGCAGGGGAGGGTTTGGCAATCAGCCCCAGCATTTT.

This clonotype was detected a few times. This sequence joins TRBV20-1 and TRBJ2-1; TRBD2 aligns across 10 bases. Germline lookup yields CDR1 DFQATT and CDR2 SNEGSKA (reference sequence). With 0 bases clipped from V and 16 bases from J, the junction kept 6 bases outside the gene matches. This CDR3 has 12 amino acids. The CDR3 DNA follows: TGCAGTGCTAGAGATCACGCTAGCGGGAGATTCTTC. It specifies CSARDHASGRFF.

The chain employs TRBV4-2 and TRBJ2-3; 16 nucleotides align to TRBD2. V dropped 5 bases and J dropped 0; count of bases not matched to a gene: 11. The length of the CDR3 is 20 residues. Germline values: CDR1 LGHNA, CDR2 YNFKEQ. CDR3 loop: CASSGGTSGRAPGSTDTQYF. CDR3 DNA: TGTGCCAGCAGCGGGGGGACTAGCGGGAGGGCCCCGGGCAGCACAGATACGCAGTATTTT.

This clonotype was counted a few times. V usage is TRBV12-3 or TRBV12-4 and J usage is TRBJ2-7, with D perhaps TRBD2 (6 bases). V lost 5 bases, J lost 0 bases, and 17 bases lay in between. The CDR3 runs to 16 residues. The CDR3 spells CASSHSLGLSSYEQYF. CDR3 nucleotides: TGTGCCAGCAGTCATTCGCTGGGACTTAGCTCCTACGAGCAGTACTTC.

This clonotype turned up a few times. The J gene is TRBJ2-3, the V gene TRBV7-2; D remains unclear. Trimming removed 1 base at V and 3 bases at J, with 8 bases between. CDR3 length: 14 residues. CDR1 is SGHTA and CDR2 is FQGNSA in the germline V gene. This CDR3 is CASSLEGLTDTQYF. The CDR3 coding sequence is TGTGCCAGCAGCTTAGAAGGCTTAACAGATACGCAGTATTTT.

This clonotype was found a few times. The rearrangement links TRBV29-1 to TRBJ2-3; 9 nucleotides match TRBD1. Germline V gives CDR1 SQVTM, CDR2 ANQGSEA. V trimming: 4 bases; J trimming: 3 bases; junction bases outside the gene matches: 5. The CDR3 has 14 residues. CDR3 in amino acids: CSVGDRVATDTQYF. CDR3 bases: TGCAGCGTTGGGGACAGGGTCGCAACAGATACGCAGTATTTT.

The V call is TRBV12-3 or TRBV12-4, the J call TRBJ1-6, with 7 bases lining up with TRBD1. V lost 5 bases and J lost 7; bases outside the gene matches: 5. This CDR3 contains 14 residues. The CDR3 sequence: CASSPGQLNSPLHF. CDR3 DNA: TGTGCCAGCAGTCCGGGACAGCTAAATTCACCCCTCCACTTT.